The 26 T cell receptor beta chains below all came from one sample that was sequenced in a study of cytomegalovirus exposure and HLA in healthy donors. This PCR relied on a set of 60 Vbeta primers and 13 Jbeta primers. Method: immunoSEQ multiplex PCR; TCRdb's copy keeps in-frame clones and lacks some. The sample gives 120,000 to 150,000 clones, approximately 81% of which show up once; more than 2% is in the top ten. Source material: PBMCs. The receptors come from a boy under 10 years old in good health and CMV-seronegative.

This clone turned up a few times. The chain uses TRBV6-4 and TRBJ2-3, with 9 nucleotides matching TRBD2. In germline, CDR1 is MRHNA, CDR2 SNTAGT. V lost 6 bases, J lost 2 bases, and 6 bases stayed unmatched. This CDR3 is 15 amino acids long. CDR3 DNA: TGTGCCAGCAGACAGACTAGCGGATTCACAGATACGCAGTATTTT. Translation gives CASRQTSGFTDTQYF.

V usage is TRBV28 and J usage is TRBJ2-7; tentatively, D is TRBD1 (5 bases). The germline V gene has CDR1 MDHEN and CDR2 SYDVKM. The germline V and J ends were trimmed by 7 bases and 6 bases, with 13 bases remaining between them. The CDR3 contains 12 residues. CDR3: CASTKATGEQYF. DNA of the CDR3: TGTGCCAGCACTAAAGCTACAGGCGAGCAGTACTTC.

Only one count was recorded for this clone. The chain couples TRBV25-1 to TRBJ2-7; TRBD2 matches at 14 bases. Germline CDR1 MGHDK, CDR2 SYGVNS. J was trimmed by 5 bases and V by 5 bases; bases with no gene match: 11. This CDR3 comprises 17 residues. The CDR3 is CASSSRLAGGPLDEQYF. The CDR3 DNA is TGTGCCAGCAGTTCTAGACTAGCGGGAGGGCCTTTGGACGAGCAGTACTTC.

This clone occurred a few times. The chain is built from TRBV9 and TRBJ2-5, with a possible D match to TRBD1 (6 bases). V lost 4 bases to trimming and J lost 1 base, with 11 bases between them. The germline V gene encodes CDR1 SGDLS and CDR2 YYNGEE. CDR3 length: 14 residues. The CDR3: CASSRDISQETQYF. The CDR3 region has the DNA TGTGCCAGCAGCCGGGACATTTCCCAAGAGACCCAGTACTTC.

The chain employs TRBV4-2 and TRBJ2-3; 7 bases line up with TRBD2. The CDR3 covers 17 residues. CDR1 and CDR2 from the germline V gene are LGHNA and YNFKEQ. The ends lost 3 bases at V and 0 bases at J; junction bases unmatched: 9. CDR3 sequence (DNA): TGTGCCAGCAGCCACGGGTTGGGGGGGGACAGCACAGATACGCAGTATTTT. Translating gives CASSHGLGGDSTDTQYF.

The chain uses TRBV19 and TRBJ2-5; D uncertain. The CDR3 length is 15 residues. CDR1 and CDR2 (germline): LNHDA, SQIVND (reference sequence). Trimming removed 3 bases at V and 0 bases at J, with 11 bases between. In DNA form, the CDR3 reads TGTGCCAGTAGTATCGCTGACACGTACCAAGAGACCCAGTACTTC. This translates into CASSIADTYQETQYF. The variable domain in full, with the rest retrieved from reference TRBV19 and TRBJ2-5, is DGGITQSPKYLFRKEGQNVTLSCEQNLNHDAMYWYRQDPGQGLRLIYYSQIVNDFQKGDIAEGYSVSREKKESFPLTVTSAQKNPTAFYLCASSIADTYQETQYFGPGTRLLVL.

The chain joins TRBV28 to TRBJ2-7; 7 bases map to TRBD1. The CDR3 spans 14 residues. CDR1 is MDHEN, CDR2 SYDVKM, per germline. The trim removed 5 bases at V and 3 bases at J, leaving 7 bases unmatched. The DNA for the CDR3 is TGTGCCAGCAGTCCCCAGGGACAGAACTACGAGCAGTACTTC. Its protein is CASSPQGQNYEQYF.

This clone was picked up one time. This chain connects TRBV7-9 to TRBJ2-7; TRBD1 agrees at 11 bases. CDR3 length: 15 residues. Unmatched junction bases numbered 4, after V lost 4 bases and J lost 2 bases. The germline CDR1 and CDR2 sequences are SEHNR and FQNEAQ (reference sequence). The CDR3 loop reads CASSSEGQGAYEQYF. In nucleotides, the CDR3 is TGTGCCAGCAGCTCCGAGGGACAGGGGGCCTACGAGCAGTACTTC. The full variable domain, rest sourced from reference TRBV7-9 and TRBJ2-7, is DTGVSQNPRHKITKRGQNVTFRCDPISEHNRLYWYRQTLGQGPEFLTYFQNEAQLEKSRLLSDRFSAERPKGSFSTLEIQRTEQGDSAMYLCASSSEGQGAYEQYFGPGTRLTVT.

V is TRBV27 and J is TRBJ2-2, with D unclear. Germline V gene lookup returns CDR1 MNHEY and CDR2 SMNVEV (reference sequence). Trimming took off 4 bases at V and 6 bases at J, with 12 bases between the two ends. This CDR3 has 14 residues. The CDR3 loop reads CASSSNKVAGELFF. CDR3 coding DNA: TGTGCCAGCAGTTCCAATAAAGTAGCCGGGGAGCTGTTTTTT.

This clone was counted a few times. The chain carries TRBV5-1 and TRBJ2-7; TRBD1 is a possible D gene (5 bases). Between the trimmed V and J ends, which lost 4 bases and 0 bases, there was a span of 23 bases. The CDR3 contains 18 residues. Germline loops: CDR1 SGHRS, CDR2 YFSETQ. CDR3: CASSPYNYEQVSSYEQYF. The CDR3 coding sequence is TGCGCCAGCAGCCCATACAACTACGAACAGGTTAGCTCCTACGAGCAGTACTTC.

This clone appeared a single time. The chain links TRBV28 to TRBJ2-7; D perhaps matches TRBD2 (6 bases). Germline V gene sequence: CDR1 MDHEN, CDR2 SYDVKM. The CDR3 is 13 amino acids. V gave up 6 bases and J gave up 1 base, with 10 bases separating them. This chain's CDR3 is CASSLGLSYEQYF. CDR3 coding DNA: TGTGCCAGCAGCCTGGGACTTTCCTACGAGCAGTACTTC.

The rearrangement links TRBV7-8 to TRBJ2-1; 8 nucleotides align to TRBD2. This CDR3 is built from 17 residues. V lost 8 bases to trimming and J lost 1 base; unmatched junction nucleotides: 13. Germline CDR1 is SGHVS and CDR2 is FQNEAQ. The CDR3 here is CASGETSGMQSYNEQFF. CDR3 coding DNA: TGTGCCAGCGGGGAAACTAGCGGAATGCAATCCTACAATGAGCAGTTCTTC. The full variable domain, completed using reference TRBV7-8 and TRBJ2-1, is GAGVSQSPRYKVAKRGQDVALRCDPISGHVSLFWYQQALGQGPEFLTYFQNEAQLDKSGLPSDRFFAERPEGSVSTLKIQRTQQEDSAVYLCASGETSGMQSYNEQFFGPGTRLTVL.

V gene TRBV5-8 combines with J gene TRBJ2-7; 10 bases are shared with TRBD1. The J segment lost 3 bases and the V segment lost 4 bases, leaving 4 bases of the junction unmatched. Germline CDR1 and CDR2: SGHTS and YDEGEE. The CDR3 loop spans 14 amino acids. This CDR3 is CASSQGQGIYEQYF. CDR3 nucleotide sequence: TGTGCCAGCAGCCAGGGACAGGGGATCTACGAGCAGTACTTC.

V and J are TRBV5-1 and TRBJ1-1; no reliable D call. Trimming removed 4 bases from V and 3 bases from J, with 10 bases in between. The CDR3 is 13 amino acids. Germline CDR1 and CDR2: SGHRS and YFSETQ. In nucleotides, the CDR3 is TGCGCCAGCAGCCTTATTCGGGACACTGAAGCTTTCTTT. This codes for CASSLIRDTEAFF.

This chain uses TRBV10-3 with TRBJ1-1, with TRBD1 matching over 7 bases. Trimming at V came to 4 bases and at J to 5 bases, leaving 7 bases not matched to a gene. This CDR3 comprises 14 residues. Germline V CDR1 and CDR2: ENHRY, SYGVKD. The CDR3 sequence: CAISGTGIGTEAFF. The CDR3 region has the DNA TGTGCCATCAGTGGGACAGGAATCGGAACTGAAGCTTTCTTT.

V gene TRBV5-1 combines with J gene TRBJ2-3; 10 bases match TRBD2. Germline V gene data show CDR1 as SGHRS and CDR2 as YFSETQ. The CDR3 sequence is 16 residues long. The V and J ends lost 0 bases and 2 bases, in that order; junction bases with no gene match: 3. The chain's CDR3 is CASSLGSGGTTDTQYF. CDR3 coding DNA: TGCGCCAGCAGCTTGGGTAGCGGGGGGACCACAGATACGCAGTATTTT. Filled out from reference TRBV5-1 and TRBJ2-3, the complete variable domain reads KAGVTQTPRYLIKTRGQQVTLSCSPISGHRSVSWYQQTPGQGLQFLFEYFSETQRNKGNFPGRFSGRQFSNSRSEMNVSTLELGDSALYLCASSLGSGGTTDTQYFGPGTRLTVL.

V usage is TRBV4-3 and J usage is TRBJ1-1; D may be TRBD1 (6 bases). This CDR3 is 18 amino acids long. V shed 6 bases and J shed 0 bases, with 23 bases lying between them. Per germline, CDR1 LGHNA and CDR2 YSLEER. CDR3 in amino acids: CASRPKQGRGAMNTEAFF. CDR3 nucleotide sequence: TGCGCCAGCAGGCCGAAACAGGGTAGGGGAGCTATGAACACTGAAGCTTTCTTT.

The rearrangement links TRBV9 to TRBJ2-1; D might be TRBD1 (5 bases). This CDR3 is built from 16 residues. Germline values: CDR1 SGDLS, CDR2 YYNGEE. The V end was cut by 4 bases, the J end by 3 bases, with 17 bases between. The CDR3: CASSLTLARGYNEQFF. CDR3 DNA: TGTGCCAGCAGCCTTACACTGGCTAGGGGCTACAATGAGCAGTTCTTC.

V gene TRBV7-8 combines with J gene TRBJ2-7, with 7 bases aligning to TRBD2. Germline V CDR1 and CDR2: SGHVS, FQNEAQ. There are 14 residues in the CDR3. V was clipped by 1 base and J by 3 bases; unmatched bases: 3. The DNA of the CDR3 is TGTGCCAGCAGCTTAGGGGGGGGTCTCTACGAGCAGTACTTC. It specifies CASSLGGGLYEQYF.

Concerning this clone itself: Germline and junction disagree at one end, which may indicate a read error. The same CDR3 also results from other DNA sequences found in this sample. This chain links TRBV15 with TRBJ2-3; 10 bases are a match to TRBD1. Germline V gives CDR1 LNHNV, CDR2 YYDKDF (reference sequence). The CDR3 has 16 amino acids. The CDR3 loop reads CATTRQGATLGNTQYF. DNA for the CDR3: TGTGCCACCACCAGACAGGGGGCGACTCTCGGGAATACGCAGTATTTT.

The rearrangement uses TRBV5-6 and TRBJ2-3; D is perhaps TRBD2 (6 bases). Looked up from germline, CDR1 is SGHDT and CDR2 is YYEEEE. The CDR3 covers 17 residues. V lost 5 bases and J 5 bases, leaving 24 bases between the germline ends. The CDR3 spells CASSRVARESRVDTQYF. CDR3 nucleotides: TGTGCCAGCAGTCGAGTGGCGCGGGAAAGTAGAGTAGATACGCAGTATTTT.

The chain uses TRBV5-5 and TRBJ2-7; 7 bases align to TRBD1. Germline V lookup: CDR1 SGHKS, CDR2 YYEKEE (reference sequence). The CDR3 is 15 residues long. V gave up 4 bases and J gave up 0 bases; unmatched junction bases: 7. CDR3 region: CASSPRWDSSYEQYF. DNA for the CDR3: TGTGCCAGCAGCCCCCGGTGGGACAGCTCCTACGAGCAGTACTTC. The entire variable domain, with the rest obtained from reference TRBV5-5 and TRBJ2-7, is as follows: DAGVTQSPTHLIKTRGQQVTLRCSPISGHKSVSWYQQVLGQGPQFIFQYYEKEERGRGNFPDRFSARQFPNYSSELNVNALLLGDSALYLCASSPRWDSSYEQYFGPGTRLTVT.

The chain combines TRBV15 with TRBJ2-1; 7 bases are shared with TRBD2. Germline-derived CDR1 and CDR2 are LNHNV and YYDKDF (reference sequence). CDR3 length equals 15 residues. The V gene end was trimmed by 3 bases and the J gene end by 3 bases; junction bases not matched to a gene: 5. CDR3 amino acids: CATSSLLADYNEQFF. The DNA of the CDR3 is TGTGCCACCAGCAGTCTCCTAGCGGACTACAATGAGCAGTTCTTC.

This chain links TRBV4-2 with TRBJ2-4; 7 nucleotides agree with TRBD2. The germline V gene has CDR1 LGHNA and CDR2 YNFKEQ. V lost 1 base, J lost 2 bases, and 17 bases stayed unmatched. The CDR3 spans 20 residues. CDR3 in amino acids: CASSQVSGGGLAVTKNIQYF. The DNA of the CDR3 is TGTGCCAGCAGCCAAGTCTCCGGTGGTGGGCTAGCGGTAACCAAAAACATTCAGTACTTC.

The chain has TRBV5-4 and TRBJ2-5; maybe TRBD2 (5 bases). This CDR3 is built from 12 residues. CDR1 and CDR2 from the germline V gene are SGHNT and YYREEE (reference sequence). Trimming took 4 bases from V and 7 from J, leaving 11 bases between them. CDR3 region: CASSPEGGTQYF. The DNA of the CDR3 is TGTGCCAGCAGCCCCGAGGGTGGGACCCAGTACTTC. Full variable domain (outside the CDR3, taken from reference TRBV5-4 and TRBJ2-5): ETGVTQSPTHLIKTRGQQVTLRCSSQSGHNTVSWYQQALGQGPQFIFQYYREEENGRGNFPPRFSGLQFPNYSSELNVNALELDDSALYLCASSPEGGTQYFGPGTRLLVL.

This clone was counted a single time. This chain uses TRBV28 with TRBJ2-7, with TRBD2 identical over 10 bases. The CDR3 is 15 amino acids. V was clipped by 6 bases and J by 2 bases; unmatched bases: 7. CDR1 is MDHEN and CDR2 is SYDVKM in the germline V gene. DNA for the CDR3: TGTGCCAGCAGCAAAGGACTAGCGGCGACCTACGAGCAGTACTTC. Its protein is CASSKGLAATYEQYF.